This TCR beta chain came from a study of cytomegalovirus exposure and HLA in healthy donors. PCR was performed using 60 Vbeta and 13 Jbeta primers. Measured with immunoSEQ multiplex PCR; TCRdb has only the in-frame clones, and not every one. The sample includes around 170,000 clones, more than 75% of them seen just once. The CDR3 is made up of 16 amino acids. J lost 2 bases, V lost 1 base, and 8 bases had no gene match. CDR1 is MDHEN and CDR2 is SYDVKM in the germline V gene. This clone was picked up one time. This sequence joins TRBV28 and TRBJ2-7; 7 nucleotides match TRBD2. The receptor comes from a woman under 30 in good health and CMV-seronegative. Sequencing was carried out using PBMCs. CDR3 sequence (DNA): TGTGCCAGCAGTTTATCCAGACTAGCAGTAACCTACGAGCAGTACTTC. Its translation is CASSLSRLAVTYEQYF. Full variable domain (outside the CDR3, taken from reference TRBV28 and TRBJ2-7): DVKVTQSSRYLVKRTGEKVFLECVQDMDHENMFWYRQDPGLGLRLIYFSYDVKMKEKGDIPEGYSVSREKKERFSLILESASTNQTSMYLCASSLSRLAVTYEQYFGPGTRLTVT.